The TCR beta chain under discussion was sequenced for a study of blood T cells in healthy people across ages. Study-level results: Compared with aged donors, long-lived donors showed fewer expanded clones, suggesting selection.

The CDR3 consists of 17 residues. Germline V gene data show CDR1 as SGHRS and CDR2 as YFSETQ. The V and J ends lost 3 bases and 13 bases, in that order; junction bases with no gene match: 15. Comment on this clonotype: Its matching antigen is unknown.

PCR was performed a second time for 7 to 11 cycles using a sample-barcoded 5' primer and a J-beta primer mix. A single record per CDR3 protein comes from TCRdb applying MiXCR to the 5' RACE reads. The top ten hold about 30% of the sample, which has 700,000 or so distinct CDR3 sequences, 40% to 50% seen once. This chain uses TRBV5-1 with TRBJ2-1; 14 bases match TRBD2. Material: blood. This TCR was recovered from a man at least 80 years old in good health. CDR3 sequence (DNA): TGCGCCAGCAGCTCCGACACAGTTCGACTAGCGGGAGGGGCTCAGTTCTTC. Translating it yields CASSSDTVRLAGGAQFF.